The source of this TCR beta chain is a study of blood T cell repertoires in COVID-19. As for the study in general: Acute-phase and convalescent COVID-19 samples originated in the United States, Italy and Spain. PBMCs, B-cell-depleted T cells, or T cells were the source of the cDNA or gDNA that made up the material.

Original analysis: From reference gene primer amplification, estimates of nucleated cell counts were derived. Sequencing used immunoSEQ multiplex PCR; TCRdb keeps in-frame clones, though not all of them. V and J calls and clone size follow that table, whereas D and trimming were derived from the DNA. Of 220,000 or so clones in the sample, around 80% are singletons; the top ten hold less than 6%. V shed 1 base and J shed 0 bases, with 11 bases lying between them. The length of the CDR3 is 16 residues. CDR1 and CDR2 from the germline V gene are SGHDT and YYEEEE. The sequence derives from a woman in her 70s with acute or convalescent COVID-19. V usage is TRBV5-6 and J usage is TRBJ1-5, with D unclear. The sequencing input was peripheral blood. This CDR3 is CASSLTTAYSNQPQHF. The CDR3 nucleotides read TGTGCCAGCAGCTTGACCACAGCTTATAGCAATCAGCCCCAGCATTTT.